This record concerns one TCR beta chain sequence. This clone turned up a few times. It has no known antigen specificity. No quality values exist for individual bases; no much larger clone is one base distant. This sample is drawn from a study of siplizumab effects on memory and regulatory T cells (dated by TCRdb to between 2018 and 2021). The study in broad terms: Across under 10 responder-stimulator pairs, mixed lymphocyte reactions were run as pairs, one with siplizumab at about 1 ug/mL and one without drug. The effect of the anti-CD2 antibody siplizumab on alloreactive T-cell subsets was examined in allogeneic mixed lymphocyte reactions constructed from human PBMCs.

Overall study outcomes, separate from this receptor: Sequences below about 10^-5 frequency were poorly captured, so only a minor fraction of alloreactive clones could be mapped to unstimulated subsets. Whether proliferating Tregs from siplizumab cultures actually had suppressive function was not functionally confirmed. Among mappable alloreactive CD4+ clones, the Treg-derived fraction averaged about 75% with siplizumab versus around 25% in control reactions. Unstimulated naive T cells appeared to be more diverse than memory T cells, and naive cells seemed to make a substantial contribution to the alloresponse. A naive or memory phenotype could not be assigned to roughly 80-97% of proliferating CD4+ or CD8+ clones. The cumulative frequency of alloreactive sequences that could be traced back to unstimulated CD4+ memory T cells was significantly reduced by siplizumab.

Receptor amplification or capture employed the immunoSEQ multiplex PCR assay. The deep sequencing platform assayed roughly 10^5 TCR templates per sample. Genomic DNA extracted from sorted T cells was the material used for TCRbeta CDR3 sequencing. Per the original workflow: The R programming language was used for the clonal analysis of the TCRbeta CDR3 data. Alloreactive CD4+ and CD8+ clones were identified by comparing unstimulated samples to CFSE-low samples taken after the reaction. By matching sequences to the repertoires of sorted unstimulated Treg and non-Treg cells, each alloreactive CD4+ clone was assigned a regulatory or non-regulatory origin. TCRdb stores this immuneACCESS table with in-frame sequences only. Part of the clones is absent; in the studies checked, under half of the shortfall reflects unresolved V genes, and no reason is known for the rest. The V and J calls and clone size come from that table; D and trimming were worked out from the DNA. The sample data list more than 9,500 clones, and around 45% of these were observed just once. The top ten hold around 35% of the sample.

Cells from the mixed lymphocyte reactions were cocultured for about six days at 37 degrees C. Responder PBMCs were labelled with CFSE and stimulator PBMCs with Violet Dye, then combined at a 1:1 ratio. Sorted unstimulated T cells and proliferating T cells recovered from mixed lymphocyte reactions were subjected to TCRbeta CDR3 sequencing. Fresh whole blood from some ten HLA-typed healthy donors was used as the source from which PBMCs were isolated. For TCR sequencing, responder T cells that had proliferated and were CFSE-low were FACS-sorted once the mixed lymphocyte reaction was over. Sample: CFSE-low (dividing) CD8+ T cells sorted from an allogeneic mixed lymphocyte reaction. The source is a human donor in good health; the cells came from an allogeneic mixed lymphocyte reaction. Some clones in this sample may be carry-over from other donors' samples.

The DNA reads TGCGCCAGCAGCCAAGAAGCTCTCCGGGATAAGAACACTGAAGCTTTCTTT. Its product reads: CASSQEALRDKNTEAFF. The V gene is TRBV4-1 and the J gene is TRBJ1-1; the D gene assignment is ambiguous. The CDR3 runs 17 residues from the cysteine to the phenylalanine. Left in the record is the CDR3 DNA by itself, 51 bases read in frame from the first base. CDR1 and CDR2 were assigned from the germline V gene as MGHRA and YSYEKL. Cut back by 0 bases and 1 base, the V and J ends lie 15 bases apart.